This T cell receptor (beta chain) is drawn from a study of T cell responses to AZD1222 COVID-19 vaccine. The trim removed 6 bases at V and 5 bases at J, leaving 2 bases unmatched. The germline CDR1 and CDR2 sequences are MNHEY and SVGAGI. This CDR3 comprises 13 residues. The table came from immunoSEQ multiplex PCR; TCRdb's copy has only in-frame clones and leaves some out. The table has roughly 80,000 clones, 75% to 95% seen once. Turning to this clone: Its antigen is currently unknown.

Notes on the study in general: The donor cohort was predominantly white British with a female majority, and clonal diversity may have been underestimated. Vaccine-associated CD4 TCRs spanned spike, dominant at 160-218 and 743-854. Of spike-specific TCRs, nearly half reportedly target regions left unmutated in variants. Just a handful of AZD1222 recipients tested seropositive at baseline.

The material sequenced was peripheral blood, taken on day 0 of MenACWY control vaccination. The sequence derives from an adult in good health. The V call is TRBV6-5, the J call TRBJ2-3; TRBD2 agrees at 10 bases. As DNA, the CDR3 is TGTGCCAGCAGCCGACTAGCGGGAGATACGCAGTATTTT. Translated, it gives CASSRLAGDTQYF.